The 9 T cell receptor beta chains below come from one sample, sequenced in a study of shared clonotypes between healthy human individuals. Assay used: immunoSEQ multiplex PCR; TCRdb lists only in-frame clones, some missing. Among about 960,000 clones listed, 76% were seen once. The sequencing sample was made of memory CD4+ T cells sorted from blood. The subset was: CD45RA-negative fraction. The receptors come from a man between 18 and 29 years old in good health.

CDR3 nucleotide sequence: TGTGCCAGCTCACGGGGGAGCGGGGCATATCAGCCCCAGCATTTT. This encodes CASSRGSGAYQPQHF. V is TRBV18 and J is TRBJ1-5; tentatively, D is TRBD1 (5 bases). This CDR3 region has 15 residues. CDR1 KGHSH and CDR2 LQKENI come from the germline V gene. With 4 bases removed from V and 5 bases from J, the gap between germline ends came to 15 bases.

The CDR3 nucleotides read TGTGCCAGCAGCTTAGGGGCTGGTCTCTCCTACAATGAGCAGTTCTTC. As protein: CASSLGAGLSYNEQFF. The V and J genes are TRBV11-2 and TRBJ2-1; D gene uncertain. Trimming stripped 1 base from V and 0 bases from J, with 10 bases between. The CDR3 is 16 amino acids. CDR1 is SGHAT, CDR2 FQNNGV, per germline.

This sequence joins TRBV27 and TRBJ2-3, with 12 nucleotides matching TRBD2. Germline V gene sequence: CDR1 MNHEY, CDR2 SMNVEV (reference sequence). CDR3 length: 16 residues. V shed 1 base, J shed 3 bases, and the junction held 2 bases outside the gene matches. CDR3 bases: TGTGCCAGCAGTTTATGGGGACTAGCGGGTACAGATACGCAGTATTTT. Protein product: CASSLWGLAGTDTQYF.

Remarks on this clone: A far larger clone is only one base removed, so a read error is likely. The same CDR3 is also encoded by other DNA sequences in this sample. This chain links TRBV7-6 with TRBJ2-1; unclear D gene. The germline V and J ends were trimmed by 1 base and 6 bases, with 4 bases remaining between them. The germline V gene encodes CDR1 SGHVS and CDR2 FNYEAQ. The CDR3 contains 12 residues. The chain's CDR3 is CASSLDSNEQFF. CDR3 DNA: TGTGCCAGCAGCTTAGACAGCAATGAGCAGTTCTTC.

The table lists this clone with a few counts. The chain employs TRBV2 and TRBJ1-4, with D perhaps TRBD1 (6 bases). The germline V and J ends were trimmed by 7 bases and 3 bases, with 9 bases remaining between them. This CDR3 is built from 13 residues. CDR1 and CDR2 (germline): SNHLY, FYNNEI. This chain's CDR3 is CASNREPNEKLFF. The DNA of the CDR3 is TGTGCCAGCAACAGGGAACCTAATGAAAAACTGTTTTTT.

This clone has just one count. The chain has TRBV6-7 and TRBJ2-2, with 9 bases that match TRBD2. TRBV6-7 is classed as an ORF, of uncertain function. The CDR3 length is 16 residues. J was trimmed by 3 bases and V by 2 bases; bases with no gene match: 4. The CDR3: CASSYGGTSHTGELFF. The DNA for the CDR3 is TGTGCCAGCAGTTACGGGGGGACTAGCCACACCGGGGAGCTGTTTTTT.

As regards this clone: The junction departs from germline at one end; a sequencing error may be responsible. The chain recombines TRBV9 with TRBJ2-1; maybe TRBD2 (6 bases). This CDR3 has 13 residues. The germline gives CDR1 SGDLS, CDR2 YYNGEE. The CDR3 nucleotides are TGTGCCAGCAGCGTAGAGGGGAGGTTAGGAAGGGTCTTC. Its protein product is CASSVEGRLGRVF.

This chain joins TRBV18 and TRBJ1-3; 12 bases align to TRBD1. CDR3 length: 18 residues. V lost 1 base, J lost 1 base, and 5 bases stayed unmatched. From germline, CDR1 is KGHSH and CDR2 LQKENI. The CDR3 spells CASSPQMGQGASGNTIYF. The DNA for the CDR3 is TGTGCCAGCTCACCACAGATGGGACAGGGGGCATCTGGAAACACCATATATTTT.

The rearrangement links TRBV4-1 to TRBJ2-1, with 12 bases matching TRBD2. CDR1 MGHRA and CDR2 YSYEKL come from the germline V gene. The CDR3 covers 18 residues. V shed 6 bases and J 1 base; nucleotides not matched to a gene: 10. CDR3 sequence reads: CASSRRLAGGESYNEQFF. As DNA, the CDR3 is TGCGCCAGCAGTCGAAGGCTAGCGGGAGGGGAATCCTACAATGAGCAGTTCTTC.